These 18 T cell receptor beta chains came from one sample sequenced in a study of control samples from healthy donors and cancer patients. TCRdb keeps only in-frame clones here, not all; method: immunoSEQ multiplex PCR. The top ten hold around 0.6% of the sample, which has 100,000 to 150,000 clones, approximately 92% seen once. What was sequenced was PBMCs. These receptors were taken from a man older than 75 with head and neck cancer.

V and J are TRBV10-3 and TRBJ1-6; 7 bases line up with TRBD1. The CDR3 spans 14 residues. V trimming: 10 bases; J trimming: 5 bases; junction bases outside the gene matches: 8. Germline V CDR1 and CDR2: ENHRY, SYGVKD. CDR3: CATGGTADNSPLHF. The CDR3 bases are TGTGCCACCGGCGGGACAGCTGATAATTCACCCCTCCACTTT.

This rearrangement joins TRBV6-5 to TRBJ2-5; tentatively, D is TRBD2 (5 bases). Trimming cost V 0 bases and J 5 bases, with 10 bases left between them. Germline V gene sequence: CDR1 MNHEY, CDR2 SVGAGI. The CDR3 spans 14 residues. The CDR3 here is CASSYSQRRETQYF. DNA for the CDR3: TGTGCCAGCAGTTACTCCCAGCGGCGCGAGACCCAGTACTTC.

This chain connects TRBV5-1 to TRBJ1-5; D not resolved. Trimming took 4 bases from V and 3 from J, leaving 14 bases between them. This CDR3 has 15 residues. Germline CDR1 reads SGHRS; CDR2 reads YFSETQ. The CDR3 sequence is CASSVAPGLNQPQHF. The CDR3 region has the DNA TGCGCCAGCAGCGTTGCACCGGGTCTCAATCAGCCCCAGCATTTT.

The V call is TRBV11-3, the J call TRBJ2-2, with D tentatively TRBD1 or TRBD2 (5 bases each). The V gene's germline CDR1 is SGHNT and CDR2 YENEEA. The V and J ends lost 4 bases and 7 bases respectively, with 16 bases between them. The CDR3 length is 15 residues. The CDR3 DNA follows: TGTGCCAGCAGCTCCCGGGACGAGGGAAACGGGGAGCTGTTTTTT. Its translation is CASSSRDEGNGELFF.

V is TRBV7-2 and J is TRBJ2-2; TRBD1 agrees at 7 bases. CDR1 is SGHTA and CDR2 is FQGNSA in the germline V gene. V lost 6 bases to trimming and J lost 0 bases; unmatched junction nucleotides: 7. The length of the CDR3 is 16 residues. The CDR3 is CASRDRDSSNTGELFF. CDR3 sequence (DNA): TGTGCCAGCAGAGACCGGGACAGTTCGAACACCGGGGAGCTGTTTTTT.

J is TRBJ2-5 and V is TRBV5-5; tentative D call: TRBD2 (6 bases). Germline CDR1 reads SGHKS; CDR2 reads YYEKEE (reference sequence). This CDR3 has 16 residues. Trimming shortened V by 2 bases and J by 4 bases, and 18 bases separated the two germline ends. CDR3 bases: TGTGCCAGCAGCTTCAGGATTCATGGGGGAGGAGAGACCCAGTACTTC. Translated, it gives CASSFRIHGGGETQYF.

The table lists this clone with a count of one. CDR3 region: CASSFSGKETQYF. The CDR3 nucleotides are TGCGCCAGCAGCTTCTCCGGCAAAGAGACCCAGTACTTC. The chain has TRBV5-1 and TRBJ2-5; unclear D gene. The CDR3 length is 13 residues. Trimming cost V 2 bases and J 3 bases, with 8 bases left between them. Germline V CDR1 and CDR2: SGHRS, YFSETQ.

The chain recombines TRBV5-1 with TRBJ2-3; perhaps TRBD1 as D (5 bases). Per the germline V gene, CDR1 is SGHRS and CDR2 is YFSETQ. Trimming took off 4 bases at V and 1 base at J, with 16 bases between the two ends. CDR3 length: 16 amino acids. In DNA form, the CDR3 reads TGCGCCAGCAGCACAAGTGGTGGCAGGGGCACAGATACGCAGTATTTT. This sequence encodes CASSTSGGRGTDTQYF. The full variable domain, its missing parts supplied by reference TRBV5-1 and TRBJ2-3, is KAGVTQTPRYLIKTRGQQVTLSCSPISGHRSVSWYQQTPGQGLQFLFEYFSETQRNKGNFPGRFSGRQFSNSRSEMNVSTLELGDSALYLCASSTSGGRGTDTQYFGPGTRLTVL.

J is TRBJ2-7 and V is TRBV2; tentatively, D is TRBD1 or TRBD2 (6 bases each). Trimming removed 5 bases at V and 5 bases at J, with 13 bases between. CDR1 SNHLY and CDR2 FYNNEI come from the germline V gene. This CDR3 is 13 amino acids long. Here the CDR3 reads CASSPGAGDEQYF. DNA for the CDR3: TGTGCCAGCAGTCCGGGGGCAGGGGACGAGCAGTACTTC. Drawing the rest from reference TRBV2 and TRBJ2-7, the complete variable domain is EPEVTQTPSHQVTQMGQEVILRCVPISNHLYFYWYRQILGQKVEFLVSFYNNEISEKSEIFDDQFSVERPDGSNFTLKIRSTKLEDSAMYFCASSPGAGDEQYFGPGTRLTVT.

The rearrangement joins TRBV28 to TRBJ2-7; D unresolved. Trimming took off 6 bases at V and 10 bases at J, with 19 bases between the two ends. This CDR3 has 13 amino acids. The germline V gene encodes CDR1 MDHEN and CDR2 SYDVKM. The CDR3 reads CASSRPRWGGQYF. CDR3 DNA: TGTGCCAGCAGCCGACCCCGGTGGGGTGGTCAGTACTTC. The full variable domain, with the rest looked up from reference TRBV28 and TRBJ2-7, is DVKVTQSSRYLVKRTGEKVFLECVQDMDHENMFWYRQDPGLGLRLIYFSYDVKMKEKGDIPEGYSVSREKKERFSLILESASTNQTSMYLCASSRPRWGGQYFGPGTRLTVT.

The chain recombines TRBV5-1 with TRBJ2-6, with 9 bases aligning to TRBD1. Trimming at V came to 4 bases and at J to 2 bases, leaving 7 bases not matched to a gene. Germline assignment: CDR1 SGHRS and CDR2 YFSETQ. The CDR3 spans 17 residues. This CDR3 is CASSPITGGTGANVLTF. Written as DNA, the CDR3 is TGCGCCAGCAGCCCCATAACAGGGGGCACTGGGGCCAACGTCCTGACTTTC.

V is TRBV9 and J is TRBJ2-3, with 7 positions matching TRBD1. With 3 bases clipped from V and 1 base from J, the junction kept 11 bases outside the gene matches. The CDR3 loop spans 17 amino acids. Germline CDR1 is SGDLS and CDR2 is YYNGEE. The CDR3: CASSDRDSVGRTDTQYF. The CDR3, as DNA: TGTGCCAGCAGCGACCGGGACAGCGTTGGTCGCACAGATACGCAGTATTTT.

This chain joins TRBV6-5 and TRBJ2-7; 11 bases match TRBD2. V trimming: 6 bases; J trimming: 4 bases; junction bases outside the gene matches: 8. Germline V gene lookup returns CDR1 MNHEY and CDR2 SVGAGI. The length of the CDR3 is 15 residues. CDR3: CASRHIAGGPYEQYF. As DNA, the CDR3 is TGTGCCAGCAGGCATATAGCGGGAGGGCCATACGAGCAGTACTTC.

The V gene is TRBV11-2, the J gene TRBJ1-4, with TRBD1 as a possible D gene (5 bases). V lost 3 bases to trimming and J lost 3 bases, with 11 bases between them. CDR1 and CDR2 (germline): SGHAT, FQNNGV. There are 15 residues in the CDR3. In DNA form, the CDR3 reads TGTGCCAGCAGCTTGCAGGGTGCAGCTAATGAAAAACTGTTTTTT. Amino acids: CASSLQGAANEKLFF.

The CDR3, as DNA: TGTGCCAGCAGTTTTTGGGGTGGCGAGCAGTACTTC. It encodes CASSFWGGEQYF. The rearrangement links TRBV12-3 or TRBV12-4 to TRBJ2-7; unclear D gene. CDR3 size: 12 residues. Trimming removed 3 bases from V and 6 bases from J, with 9 bases in between.

The V gene is TRBV18, the J gene TRBJ2-7; 10 nucleotides line up with TRBD2. The CDR3 sequence is 16 residues long. Germline values: CDR1 KGHSH, CDR2 LQKENI. V lost 3 bases to trimming and J lost 1 base; unmatched junction nucleotides: 6. The CDR3 region has the DNA TGTGCCAGCTCACCGTCTAGCGGGAGAGGGTCCTACGAGCAGTACTTC. Translating it yields CASSPSSGRGSYEQYF.

This clone was detected a few times. V is TRBV6-2 or TRBV6-3 and J is TRBJ1-5, with D possibly TRBD1 on 5 matching bases. Per the germline V gene, CDR1 is MNHEY and CDR2 is SVGEGT. The CDR3 is 14 amino acids. The V end was cut by 4 bases, the J end by 7 bases, with 14 bases between. The CDR3 DNA reads as TGTGCCAGCAGTTGGTGGGGGGAGAGGCAGCCCCAGCATTTT. Translating it yields CASSWWGERQPQHF.

The table lists this clone with a count of one. V is TRBV30 and J is TRBJ1-4, with D possibly being TRBD1 (6 bases). Germline V gene lookup returns CDR1 GTSNPN and CDR2 SVGIG (reference sequence). This CDR3 has 15 residues. Trimming left V 0 bases short and J 8 bases short, with 16 bases between. CDR3 in amino acids: CAWSVQGGEGEKLFF. The CDR3 coding sequence is TGTGCCTGGAGTGTACAGGGTGGAGAGGGAGAAAAACTGTTTTTT.